This T cell receptor beta chain appears in the sequencing data of a study of blood T cell repertoires in COVID-19. Study-wide background: The samples span acute and convalescent COVID-19 from the United States, Italy and Spain.

Data came from immunoSEQ multiplex PCR; TCRdb stores just in-frame clones and leaves some out. The data show approximately 230,000 clones, approximately 82% seen once. With 1 base clipped from V and 6 bases from J, the junction kept 12 bases outside the gene matches. The germline V gene has CDR1 SGDLS and CDR2 YYNGEE. The CDR3 is made up of 17 amino acids. This TCR came from a man between 35 and 55 years old who had recovered from COVID-19. The V call is TRBV9, the J call TRBJ2-3; TRBD2 matches 9 bases. Sample: PBMCs or T cells enriched from blood (not recorded which). The CDR3 nucleotides are TGTGCCAGCAGCGTAATTCCTAGCGGGGCCCGCGGGGATACGCAGTATTTT. It translates to CASSVIPSGARGDTQYF.